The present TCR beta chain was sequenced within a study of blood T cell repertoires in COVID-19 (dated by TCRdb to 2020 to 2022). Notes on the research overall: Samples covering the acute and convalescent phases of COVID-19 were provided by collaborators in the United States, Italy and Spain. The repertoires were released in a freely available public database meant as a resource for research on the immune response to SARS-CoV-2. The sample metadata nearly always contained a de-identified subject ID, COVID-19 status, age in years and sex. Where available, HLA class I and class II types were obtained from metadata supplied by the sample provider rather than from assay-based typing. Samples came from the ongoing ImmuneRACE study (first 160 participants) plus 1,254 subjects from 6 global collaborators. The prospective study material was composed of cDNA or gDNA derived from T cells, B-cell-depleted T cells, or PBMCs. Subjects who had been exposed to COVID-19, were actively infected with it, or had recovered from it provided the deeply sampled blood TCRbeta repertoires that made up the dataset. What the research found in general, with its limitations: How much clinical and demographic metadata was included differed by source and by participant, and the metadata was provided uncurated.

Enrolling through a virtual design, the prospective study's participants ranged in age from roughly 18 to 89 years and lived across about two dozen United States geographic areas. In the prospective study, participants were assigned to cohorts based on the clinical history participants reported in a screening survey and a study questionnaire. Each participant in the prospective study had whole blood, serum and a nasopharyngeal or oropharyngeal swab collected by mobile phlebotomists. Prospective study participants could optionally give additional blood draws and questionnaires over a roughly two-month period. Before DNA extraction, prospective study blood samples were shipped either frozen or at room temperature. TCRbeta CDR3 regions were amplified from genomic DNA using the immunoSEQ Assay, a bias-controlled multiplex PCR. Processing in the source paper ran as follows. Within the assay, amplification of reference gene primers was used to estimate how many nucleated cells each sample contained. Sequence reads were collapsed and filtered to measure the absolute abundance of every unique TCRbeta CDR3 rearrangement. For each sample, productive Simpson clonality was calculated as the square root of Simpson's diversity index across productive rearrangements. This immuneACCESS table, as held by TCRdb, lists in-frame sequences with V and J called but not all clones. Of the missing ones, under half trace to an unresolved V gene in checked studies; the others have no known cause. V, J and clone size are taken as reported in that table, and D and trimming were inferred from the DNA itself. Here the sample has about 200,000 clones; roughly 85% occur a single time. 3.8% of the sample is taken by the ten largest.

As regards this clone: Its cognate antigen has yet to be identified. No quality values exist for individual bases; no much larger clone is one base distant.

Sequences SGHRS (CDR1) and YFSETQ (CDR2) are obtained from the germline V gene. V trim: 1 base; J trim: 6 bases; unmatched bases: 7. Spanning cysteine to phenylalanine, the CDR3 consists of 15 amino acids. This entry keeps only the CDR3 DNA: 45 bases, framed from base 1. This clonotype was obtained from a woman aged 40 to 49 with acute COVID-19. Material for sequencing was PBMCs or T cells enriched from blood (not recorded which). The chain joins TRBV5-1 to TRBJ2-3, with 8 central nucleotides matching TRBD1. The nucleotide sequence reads TGCGCCAGCAGCTTGCCCCAGGGGGCAGGTGATACGCAGTATTTT. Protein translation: CASSLPQGAGDTQYF.